This record concerns one T cell receptor beta chain sequence. This clone has at least ten counts. It has no known antigen specificity. The sample holds no much larger clone one base away, and base qualities are not on file. For CDR1 and CDR2, the germline V gene lists SGHDT and YYEEEE. Reading from cysteine to phenylalanine, the CDR3 counts 15 amino acids. Only CDR3 DNA is held: 45 bases, read in frame from base 1. Unmatched junction bases come to 5, with V trimmed by 5 bases and J by 2 bases. The immunoSEQ Assay, a bias-controlled multiplex PCR, was used to amplify TCRbeta CDR3 regions from genomic DNA. The original methods were these. Within the assay, amplification of reference gene primers was used to estimate how many nucleated cells each sample contained. To quantify the absolute abundance of each unique TCRbeta CDR3 rearrangement, sequence reads were collapsed and filtered. Productive Simpson clonality was computed per sample as the square root of Simpson's diversity index over productive rearrangements. Drawn from immuneACCESS, this table holds only the in-frame rearrangements with V and J called that TCRdb kept. Clones are partly lost; checked studies trace under half to an unresolved V gene and leave the rest unexplained. The V and J calls and the clone size are those of that table, but D and trimming were determined from the DNA. The sample table records about 320,000 clones; roughly 85% of these occur just once. The ten largest clones capture around 2% of the sample.

The data originate from a study of blood T cell repertoires in COVID-19 (TCRdb year 2020). About the full investigation: Samples covering the acute and convalescent phases of COVID-19 were provided by collaborators in the United States, Italy and Spain. The prospective study material was composed of cDNA or gDNA derived from T cells, B-cell-depleted T cells, or PBMCs. Subjects who had been exposed to COVID-19, were actively infected with it, or had recovered from it provided the deeply sampled blood TCRbeta repertoires that made up the dataset. The repertoires were made available in a free public database intended to serve as a resource for research on the immune response to SARS-CoV-2. The samples were drawn from two sources: the first 160 participants of the ongoing ImmuneRACE study, and 1,200 or so subjects contributed by 6 global collaborators. The sample metadata nearly always contained a de-identified subject ID, COVID-19 status, age in years and sex. Where available, HLA class I and class II types were taken from metadata supplied by the sample provider and were not determined by assay-based typing.

General conclusions and limits of the study: How much clinical and demographic metadata was included differed by source and by participant, and the metadata was provided uncurated.

In the prospective study, participants were about 18 to 95 years old, resided in about two dozen geographic areas of the United States, and were enrolled through a virtual design. In the prospective study, cohorts were assigned on the basis of participant-reported clinical history obtained from a screening survey and a study questionnaire. Exposed participants were defined as having been in contact with someone with a PCR-confirmed or clinician-diagnosed COVID-19 case within 2 weeks of study entry. In the prospective study, whole blood, serum and a nasopharyngeal or oropharyngeal swab were collected from each participant by mobile phlebotomists. Over an approximately two-month period, participants in the prospective study had the option of providing additional blood draws and questionnaires. Prospective study blood samples were shipped either frozen or at room temperature before DNA extraction.

The rearranged chain carries TRBV5-6 and TRBJ2-2; TRBD1 agrees with 8 junctional bases. This TCR was recovered from a woman aged 25 to 39 who had been exposed to COVID-19. Material: PBMCs or T cells enriched from blood (not recorded which). The CDR3 reads CASRYGQGNTGELFF. The DNA is as follows: TGTGCCAGCAGATACGGACAGGGAAACACCGGGGAGCTGTTTTTT.